This passage covers 32 T cell receptor beta chains from one sample sequenced in a study of cytomegalovirus exposure and HLA in healthy donors. The PCR was carried out with 60 Vbeta primers and 13 Jbeta primers. Produced via immunoSEQ multiplex PCR; TCRdb's table is partial and in-frame only. The sample comprises some 110,000 clones, roughly four fifths of which are singletons, and 22% rests with the top ten. Sample: PBMCs. These receptors originate from a man aged 30 to 45 in good health and CMV-seropositive.

CDR3 in amino acids: CASSLPPGGRAAETQYF. The CDR3 DNA reads as TGTGCCAGCAGCTTACCCCCAGGCGGGAGGGCCGCAGAGACCCAGTACTTC. This rearrangement joins TRBV7-6 to TRBJ2-5, with TRBD2 matching over 9 bases. V dropped 2 bases and J dropped 4; count of bases not matched to a gene: 11. This CDR3 region has 17 residues. The germline V gene encodes CDR1 SGHVS and CDR2 FNYEAQ.

This chain joins TRBV2 and TRBJ2-1; D unresolved. The length of the CDR3 is 11 residues. Between the trimmed V and J ends, which lost 9 bases and 3 bases, there was a span of 6 bases. CDR1 is SNHLY and CDR2 is FYNNEI in the germline V gene. The CDR3 loop is CASRYYNEQFF. The DNA for the CDR3 is TGTGCCAGTAGATACTACAATGAGCAGTTCTTC.

The V call is TRBV7-8, the J call TRBJ1-1; 12 bases are shared with TRBD1. After removal of 1 base from V and 4 bases from J, the junction contained 4 bases not matched to a gene. CDR3 length: 16 amino acids. The V gene's germline CDR1 is SGHVS and CDR2 FQNEAQ. Here the CDR3 reads CASSLVGGQGATEAFF. The CDR3 DNA is TGTGCCAGCAGCTTAGTGGGGGGACAGGGGGCCACTGAAGCTTTCTTT.

The chain employs TRBV15 and TRBJ2-3, with a weak D call TRBD2 (6 bases). Germline V CDR1 and CDR2: LNHNV, YYDKDF (reference sequence). The CDR3 has 15 amino acids. V dropped 4 bases and J dropped 2 bases, with 13 bases sitting between them. This CDR3 reads CATSTRLVPTDTQYF. In nucleotides, the CDR3 is TGTGCCACCAGCACACGACTAGTCCCCACAGATACGCAGTATTTT.

J is TRBJ2-1 and V is TRBV6-1; 9 bases map to TRBD2. V was clipped by 7 bases and J by 5 bases; unmatched bases: 9. The germline V gene has CDR1 MNHNS and CDR2 SASEGT. CDR3 length equals 15 residues. This CDR3 reads CASTAGRGGHNEQFF. The CDR3 bases are TGTGCCAGCACCGCTGGGCGGGGGGGCCACAATGAGCAGTTCTTC.

V is TRBV9 and J is TRBJ2-2; perhaps TRBD2 as D (6 bases). V was pared by 1 base and J by 6 bases, with 10 bases between. The CDR3 loop spans 14 amino acids. Germline-derived CDR1 and CDR2 are SGDLS and YYNGEE. CDR3 region: CASSVTGVAGELFF. Here the CDR3 DNA reads TGTGCCAGCAGCGTAACGGGGGTGGCCGGGGAGCTGTTTTTT.

The chain couples TRBV11-2 to TRBJ2-1; D is unclear. Germline V gives CDR1 SGHAT, CDR2 FQNNGV. V lost 6 bases and J 0 bases, leaving 6 bases between the germline ends. This CDR3 has 13 residues. CDR3 residues: CASSLSSYNEQFF. The CDR3 DNA is TGTGCCAGCAGTTTGAGCTCCTACAATGAGCAGTTCTTC.

The rearrangement joins TRBV28 to TRBJ2-2; 8 bases align to TRBD1. The CDR3 is 17 residues long. Trimming cost V 3 bases and J 4 bases; bases outside gene matches: 10. Germline CDR1 and CDR2: MDHEN and SYDVKM. CDR3 loop: CASSFWTGRRGTGELFF. CDR3 DNA: TGTGCCAGCAGTTTCTGGACAGGGCGAAGGGGCACCGGGGAGCTGTTTTTT.

This clone was counted only a few times. The chain uses TRBV19 and TRBJ1-4; possible D gene TRBD1, 5 bases. The germline V gene encodes CDR1 LNHDA and CDR2 SQIVND (reference sequence). The CDR3 is made up of 13 amino acids. V lost 7 bases, J lost 8 bases, and 14 bases lay in between. The CDR3 DNA sequence: TGTGCCAGTACCAGGGACTTTGGGGAAAAACTGTTTTTT. It encodes CASTRDFGEKLFF.

The chain is built from TRBV2 and TRBJ2-3; 8 positions match TRBD2. CDR3 length: 15 residues. V was clipped by 1 base and J by 4 bases; unmatched bases: 4. In germline, CDR1 is SNHLY, CDR2 FYNNEI. The CDR3 sequence: CASSEDSAGADTQYF. Here the CDR3 DNA reads TGTGCCAGCAGTGAAGACTCAGCGGGGGCAGATACGCAGTATTTT.

The chain employs TRBV6-1 and TRBJ2-1, with a weak D call TRBD2 (6 bases). V lost 10 bases and J 3 bases, leaving 16 bases between the germline ends. CDR1 MNHNS and CDR2 SASEGT come from the germline V gene. The length of the CDR3 is 14 residues. The CDR3 DNA follows: TGTGCCACCCGAGAGGGGACTGACTACAATGAGCAGTTCTTC. Protein product: CATREGTDYNEQFF.

V is TRBV5-4 and J is TRBJ2-3, with 8 bases that match TRBD2. The V segment lost 0 bases and the J segment 1 base; nucleotides outside the gene matches: 4. The CDR3 totals 16 residues. Germline V lookup: CDR1 SGHNT, CDR2 YYREEE (reference sequence). CDR3 DNA: TGTGCCAGCAGCTTGGCGCGAGCGGGAGGCACAGATACGCAGTATTTT. Its translation is CASSLARAGGTDTQYF.

The chain recombines TRBV28 with TRBJ1-2; D call uncertain. The CDR3 sequence is 12 residues long. Deletions cut 3 bases from V and 4 bases from J, with 6 bases between. In germline, CDR1 is MDHEN, CDR2 SYDVKM. The DNA of the CDR3 is TGTGCCAGCAGTTTTTGGCTCTATGGCTACACCTTC. Its translation: CASSFWLYGYTF.

The chain uses TRBV7-3 and TRBJ1-6, with D perhaps matching TRBD1 (5 bases). Germline V CDR1 and CDR2: SGHTA, FQGTGA. This CDR3 region has 16 residues. Trimming took off 5 bases at V and 7 bases at J, with 18 bases between the two ends. CDR3 amino acids: CASSVFPQGENSPLHF. In DNA form, the CDR3 reads TGTGCCAGCAGCGTCTTTCCTCAGGGTGAGAATTCACCCCTCCACTTT.

This clone was detected a few times. This chain links TRBV9 with TRBJ1-2; TRBD1 is a possible D gene (5 bases). Germline V gene lookup returns CDR1 SGDLS and CDR2 YYNGEE. Trimming took 4 bases from V and 4 from J, leaving 11 bases between them. The CDR3 has 13 amino acids. The CDR3 is CASSPDKIYGYTF. As DNA, the CDR3 is TGTGCCAGCAGCCCGGACAAGATCTATGGCTACACCTTC.

The chain recombines TRBV28 with TRBJ1-6; no reliable D call. From germline, CDR1 is MDHEN and CDR2 SYDVKM. This CDR3 region has 11 residues. Trimming pared 3 bases from V and 12 bases from J, leaving 6 bases between. The CDR3 bases are TGTGCCAGCAGTTTCCCGGGACCCCTCCACTTT. Translation gives CASSFPGPLHF.

The chain joins TRBV5-4 to TRBJ1-2, with D unresolved. Trimming removed 4 bases from V and 0 bases from J, with 4 bases in between. CDR3 length: 12 amino acids. The germline gives CDR1 SGHNT, CDR2 YYREEE (reference sequence). This chain's CDR3 is CASSQTNYGYTF. The CDR3 DNA follows: TGTGCCAGCAGCCAGACTAACTATGGCTACACCTTC. The whole variable domain, filled in from reference TRBV5-4 and TRBJ1-2, reads ETGVTQSPTHLIKTRGQQVTLRCSSQSGHNTVSWYQQALGQGPQFIFQYYREEENGRGNFPPRFSGLQFPNYSSELNVNALELDDSALYLCASSQTNYGYTFGSGTRLTVV.

This clone was counted between two and nine times. The chain links TRBV2 to TRBJ2-1; 9 nucleotides match TRBD2. V dropped 4 bases and J dropped 9; count of bases not matched to a gene: 4. The germline CDR1 and CDR2 sequences are SNHLY and FYNNEI. The CDR3 spans 13 residues. CDR3 loop: CASSGTSEAEQFF. The CDR3 DNA sequence: TGTGCCAGCAGTGGGACTAGCGAGGCTGAGCAGTTCTTC.

The chain combines TRBV6-6 with TRBJ1-2; TRBD1 agrees at 10 bases. Germline CDR1 is MNHNY and CDR2 is SVGAGI (reference sequence). CDR3 size: 14 residues. V lost 5 bases to trimming and J lost 7 bases; unmatched junction nucleotides: 7. The CDR3 nucleotides read TGTGCCAGCAGTACCGGGACAGGGGAGAGTGGCTACACCTTC. Protein: CASSTGTGESGYTF.

This sequence joins TRBV7-9 and TRBJ2-7, with 10 bases aligning to TRBD1. Germline values: CDR1 SEHNR, CDR2 FQNEAQ (reference sequence). V shed 3 bases and J 5 bases; nucleotides not matched to a gene: 7. This CDR3 has 15 amino acids. The CDR3 sequence: CASSFQDRGRNEQYF. The CDR3, as DNA: TGTGCCAGCAGCTTCCAAGACAGGGGGCGGAACGAGCAGTACTTC.

The chain carries TRBV2 and TRBJ2-7; 8 nucleotides agree with TRBD1. CDR1 is SNHLY and CDR2 is FYNNEI in the germline V gene. V lost 3 bases, J lost 4 bases, and 5 bases stayed unmatched. This CDR3 region has 14 residues. The DNA of the CDR3 is TGTGCCAGCAGTGATCAGGGGGCCGGTTACGAGCAGTACGTC. Its translation: CASSDQGAGYEQYV.

This chain connects TRBV7-9 to TRBJ2-1, with no clear D. Germline V gene sequence: CDR1 SEHNR, CDR2 FQNEAQ (reference sequence). The CDR3 spans 11 residues. Trimming stripped 7 bases from V and 9 bases from J, with 10 bases between. The CDR3: CASTPETEQFF. The CDR3 DNA reads as TGTGCCAGCACCCCGGAGACTGAGCAGTTCTTC.

This clone was seen only once. J is TRBJ2-1 and V is TRBV19; D is uncertain. The CDR3 is 12 residues long. Trimming shortened V by 7 bases and J by 1 base, and 5 bases separated the two germline ends. Germline CDR1 LNHDA, CDR2 SQIVND (reference sequence). CDR3 sequence (DNA): TGTGCCAGTACCTCTTCCTACAATGAGCAGTTCTTC. This encodes CASTSSYNEQFF.

The chain couples TRBV5-1 to TRBJ1-2; TRBD1 matches 9 bases. Trimming removed 1 base from V and 4 bases from J; junction bases left unmatched: 8. In germline, CDR1 is SGHRS, CDR2 YFSETQ. This CDR3 has 16 amino acids. In DNA form, the CDR3 reads TGCGCCAGCAGCTTGCAGGGACAGGGTTTGGCCTATGGCTACACCTTC. It translates to CASSLQGQGLAYGYTF.

Points on this clone: A far larger clone differs by one base, so this is likely a read error. This chain joins TRBV25-1 and TRBJ1-2; the D gene is possibly TRBD1 (6 bases). The CDR3 covers 15 residues. Germline CDR1 is MGHDK and CDR2 is SYGVNS. The V gene lost 1 base and the J gene lost 4 bases, with 13 bases spanning the gap. The chain's CDR3 is CASSECDRPLYGYTF. CDR3 DNA: TGTGCCAGCAGTGAATGCGACAGGCCCCTCTATGGCTACACCTTC.

The chain uses TRBV6-5 and TRBJ1-2; D remains ambiguous. The CDR3 contains 13 residues. Germline V gives CDR1 MNHEY, CDR2 SVGAGI. V lost 7 bases to trimming and J lost 6 bases, with 15 bases between them. CDR3 loop: CASTNPGRNGYTF. For the CDR3, the DNA is TGTGCCAGCACCAACCCCGGGAGAAATGGCTACACCTTC.

This chain uses TRBV10-2 with TRBJ2-1, with 13 bases aligning to TRBD2. This CDR3 has 14 amino acids. The V gene end was trimmed by 9 bases and the J gene end by 9 bases; junction bases not matched to a gene: 8. Germline V gene data show CDR1 as WSHSY and CDR2 as SAAADI. DNA for the CDR3: TGCGCCAGTGAGGGACTAGCGGGAAAACGTGAGCAGTTCTTC. Encoded protein: CASEGLAGKREQFF.

This chain connects TRBV15 to TRBJ2-7, with D possibly being TRBD1 (6 bases). CDR3 length: 15 residues. Germline-derived CDR1 and CDR2 are LNHNV and YYDKDF (reference sequence). Trimming pared 0 bases from V and 2 bases from J, leaving 11 bases between. The CDR3 protein is CATSREAGDPYEQYF. CDR3 in DNA: TGTGCCACCAGCAGAGAGGCAGGGGACCCCTACGAGCAGTACTTC.

The chain employs TRBV6-6 and TRBJ1-5, with TRBD1 as a possible D gene (5 bases). Germline V gene lookup returns CDR1 MNHNY and CDR2 SVGAGI (reference sequence). V was pared by 3 bases and J by 6 bases, with 9 bases between. The CDR3 consists of 13 residues. The CDR3 region is CASSYQGRQPQHF. As DNA, the CDR3 is TGTGCCAGCAGTTATCAGGGCCGTCAGCCCCAGCATTTT.

The V call is TRBV6-1, the J call TRBJ2-1; 7 nucleotides agree with TRBD1. The CDR3 length is 15 residues. V lost 0 bases and J lost 4; bases outside the gene matches: 3. Germline assignment: CDR1 MNHNS and CDR2 SASEGT. The CDR3 DNA reads TGTGCCAGCAGTGAAGCCGGGACAGTTTACAATGAGCAGTTCTTC. Translated: CASSEAGTVYNEQFF.

V and J are TRBV19 and TRBJ2-1; D call uncertain. Germline V CDR1 and CDR2: LNHDA, SQIVND (reference sequence). There are 14 residues in the CDR3. Trimming removed 4 bases from V and 8 bases from J, with 15 bases in between. The CDR3 sequence is CASSNEHPFDEQFF. The CDR3 DNA follows: TGTGCCAGTAGTAATGAACATCCTTTTGATGAGCAGTTCTTC. Based on the CDR3 plus reference TRBV19 and TRBJ2-1, the full variable domain is DGGITQSPKYLFRKEGQNVTLSCEQNLNHDAMYWYRQDPGQGLRLIYYSQIVNDFQKGDIAEGYSVSREKKESFPLTVTSAQKNPTAFYLCASSNEHPFDEQFFGPGTRLTVL.

This clone has a handful of counts. This chain links TRBV6-6 with TRBJ2-5; a weak D match, TRBD2 (6 bases). The closer fit of TRBJ2-7 to the DNA end suggests the J call may be wrong. The germline CDR1 and CDR2 sequences are MNHNY and SVGAGI (reference sequence). This CDR3 has 16 residues. The CDR3 loop is CASSYSGLRSSYEQYF. The CDR3 region has the DNA TGTGCCAGCAGTTACTCGGGACTTCGGAGCTCCTACGAGCAGTACTTC.